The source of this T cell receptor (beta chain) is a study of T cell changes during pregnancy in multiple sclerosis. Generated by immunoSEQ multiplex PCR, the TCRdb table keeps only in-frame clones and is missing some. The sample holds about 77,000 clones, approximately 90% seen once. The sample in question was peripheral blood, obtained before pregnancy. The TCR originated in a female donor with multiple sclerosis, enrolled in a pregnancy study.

The CDR3 DNA reads TGTGCCAGCAGTGATTCCACTAGCGGGGGGGATACGCAGTATTTT. Its translation is CASSDSTSGGDTQYF. The chain combines TRBV6-4 with TRBJ2-3; 12 bases match TRBD2. The CDR3 is made up of 15 amino acids. V trimming: 3 bases; J trimming: 6 bases; junction bases outside the gene matches: 4. Germline-derived CDR1 and CDR2 are MRHNA and SNTAGT.